What follows describes a single T cell receptor (beta chain). This clonotype turned up a few times. The antigen it recognizes is unknown. No base quality information exists; no much larger clone differs at one position. The library was built by means of 5' RACE. Instrument used: NextSeq 500. The TCR library protocol attached a unique molecular identifier to each TCR cDNA molecule to allow correction of PCR and sequencing errors. As for the original processing: TCR identification, UMI-based error correction and CDR3 extraction were all carried out with Decombinator tools. Expanded TCRs were defined as those above a frequency of 2 per 1,000, corresponding to the top 1% of the tumor frequency distribution. Expanded tumor TCRs statistically deemed absent (corrected P<0.05) from at least one tumor region were classed as regional, and all other expanded tumor TCRs were classed as ubiquitous. Renyi diversity was computed with the R vegan package after each repertoire had been subsampled 100 times to 5,000 TCRs. CDR3 similarity networks were constructed using string-kernel similarity of amino acid triplets, with links drawn between CDR3s whose pairwise similarity was above 0.82. Through fastp at Q25 and MiXCR, TCRdb rebuilt clones from the public reads, retaining in-frame beta chains. Each record represents a unique CDR3 protein, reported with the most common genes and DNA among its rows. These V and J calls are TCRdb output, not the study's own analysis. Here the sample has around 100,000 distinct CDR3 sequences; 4.4% occur a single time. The ten largest make up roughly 20% of the sample.

The data belong to a study of spatial heterogeneity in lung cancer (dated by TCRdb to the late 2010s). Describing the broader study: Beta-chain transcripts were consistently detected in greater numbers than alpha-chain transcripts, which likely reflected higher beta-chain transcript abundance. In tumor regions, TCR transcript counts showed a strong correlation with a T cell transcriptional module score derived from matched bulk RNA-seq. In the raw uncorrected reads, each unique combination of TCR and UMI appeared more than ten times on average. In non-small cell lung cancer, the study quantitatively compared TCR alpha and beta repertoires across several tumor regions, matched nontumor lung, and blood. The study linked features of the TCR repertoire to counts of nonsynonymous mutations, which were determined by whole-exome sequencing of tumor tissue. At surgery, some 200 tumor regions, around 67 matched nontumor lung samples and 50 to 60 PBMC samples were TCR-sequenced for both alpha and beta chains. Study-wide conclusions, independent of this receptor: Additional single-cell paired TCR alpha and beta sequencing was considered necessary to confirm, at a functional level, the hypothesis that regional TCRs recognize regional mutations. Estimated TCR-seq coverage of tumor T cells was only 5.5% to 8% for alpha chains and 13% for beta chains. The tumor nonsynonymous mutation count correlated with the number of expanded alpha and beta TCRs within the tumor. Counts of ubiquitous and regional expanded TCRs were found to correlate with counts of ubiquitous and regional nonsynonymous mutations, respectively.

The meaning of the sample's time point label: sample taken at primary tumor resection. Donors were some 78 patients with early-stage, untreated non-small cell lung cancer from the lung TRACERx cohort. Whole RNA extracted from tumor and nontumor lung tissue, or from cryopreserved PBMC samples, was used for TCR sequencing without cell sorting. Only patients for whom sufficient RNA was available from at least two tumor regions were selected for TCR sequencing. Before being selected, tumor and adjacent nontumor lung specimens were reviewed by a lung pathologist. This clonotype was sampled from a male donor with early-stage non-small cell lung cancer. Material: lung tumor tissue, obtained at surgery.

The CDR3 protein: CASSEFQLADEQFF. The DNA sequence follows: TGTGCCAGCAGTGAATTTCAACTAGCTGATGAGCAGTTCTTC. This chain joins TRBV6-1 to TRBJ2-1, with a weak D call of TRBD2 (6 bases match). Trimming takes 2 bases from V and 8 bases from J, and the germline ends sit 13 bases apart. The CDR3 measures 14 amino acids from cysteine to phenylalanine. The retained sequence is limited to the CDR3, 42 bases, with the frame set at the first base. The germline V gene supplies CDR1 MNHNS and CDR2 SASEGT.